These 8 T cell receptor beta chains were all obtained from the same sample, sequenced in a study of graft-versus-host responses after intestinal transplantation. No antigens are known for them. Method: immunoSEQ multiplex PCR; TCRdb's copy keeps in-frame clones and lacks some. The table has about 130,000 clones, 85% to 95% seen once. The source material was unstimulated CD4+ T cells sorted from spleen or lymph node cells, sampled before intestinal transplant. The origin of the receptors is a human donor who received an intestinal transplant.

The chain carries TRBV18 and TRBJ2-4, with D possibly TRBD1 on 5 matching bases. The CDR3 contains 13 residues. Trimming cost V 0 bases and J 6 bases, with 6 bases left between them. Germline CDR1 and CDR2: KGHSH and LQKENI. The CDR3 here is CASSPPTVNIQYF. In DNA form, the CDR3 reads TGTGCCAGCTCACCACCGACAGTAAACATTCAGTACTTC.

About this clone: Other DNA sequences in the same sample also yield this CDR3. J is TRBJ2-5 and V is TRBV5-6, with 9 bases matching TRBD1. V shed 4 bases, J shed 3 bases, and the junction held 1 base outside the gene matches. Germline CDR1 reads SGHDT; CDR2 reads YYEEEE. The CDR3 loop spans 13 amino acids. The chain's CDR3 is CASSRTGEETQYF. CDR3 DNA: TGTGCCAGCAGCAGGACAGGGGAAGAGACCCAGTACTTC.

The chain links TRBV7-9 to TRBJ2-7, with 8 bases aligning to TRBD1. Trimming removed 5 bases from V and 3 bases from J; junction bases left unmatched: 6. This CDR3 is 14 amino acids long. Germline V gene data show CDR1 as SEHNR and CDR2 as FQNEAQ (reference sequence). The CDR3 DNA reads TGTGCCAGCAGCGGCAACAGGGGGGTCTACGAGCAGTACTTC. Protein product: CASSGNRGVYEQYF.

This clone was counted once. The chain is built from TRBV28 and TRBJ1-2; 9 positions agree with TRBD1. CDR1 and CDR2 (germline): MDHEN, SYDVKM. The CDR3 sequence is 17 residues long. J was trimmed by 4 bases and V by 4 bases; bases with no gene match: 13. CDR3 DNA: TGTGCCAGCAGTTCCCCGGGACAGGGTAGAACTATCTATGGCTACACCTTC. It encodes CASSSPGQGRTIYGYTF.

The chain is built from TRBV4-3 and TRBJ2-5; a weak D match, TRBD1 (5 bases). The CDR3 runs 14 residues. Germline CDR1 LGHNA, CDR2 YSLEER. The V gene lost 0 bases and the J gene lost 5 bases, with 10 bases spanning the gap. CDR3 nucleotide sequence: TGCGCCAGCAGCCAAGACAGGGTCCGGGAGACCCAGTACTTC. This codes for CASSQDRVRETQYF.

The CDR3 bases are TGTGCCAGCAGCTTCACCGTTAGCACTACCTACGAGCAGTACTTC. This encodes CASSFTVSTTYEQYF. The genes are TRBV7-2 and TRBJ2-7; D is undetermined. Per the germline V gene, CDR1 is SGHTA and CDR2 is FQGNSA. Between the trimmed V and J ends, which lost 3 bases and 2 bases, there was a span of 14 bases. The CDR3 is 15 residues long.

The chain links TRBV4-1 to TRBJ2-1; possibly TRBD2 for D (9 bases). Trimming cost V 4 bases and J 5 bases, with 24 bases left between them. CDR1 and CDR2 (germline): MGHRA, YSYEKL. The CDR3 runs 18 residues. CDR3 region: CASSRRQGSSGRDNEQFF. CDR3 sequence (DNA): TGCGCCAGCAGCCGTCGACAGGGGAGTAGCGGGAGAGACAATGAGCAGTTCTTC.

The chain has TRBV27 and TRBJ2-7; 8 bases match TRBD2. The CDR3 is 15 residues long. Germline V gene sequence: CDR1 MNHEY, CDR2 SMNVEV (reference sequence). Unmatched junction bases numbered 9, after V lost 3 bases and J lost 5 bases. As DNA, the CDR3 is TGTGCCAGCAGTTTCTTACCGGGAGGGCGGAACGAGCAGTACTTC. It encodes CASSFLPGGRNEQYF.